Detailed here is one TCR beta chain. Its antigen is unidentified. The data derive from a study of response to subunit inactivated influenza vaccine. CDR3 length: 18 amino acids. Germline CDR1 reads SGHTA; CDR2 reads FQGNSA. V gave up 0 bases and J gave up 3 bases; unmatched junction bases: 11. Regarding the study as a whole: After each seasonal influenza vaccination, few new T cells are recruited, the authors suggested.

MiXCR, applied by TCRdb to the RT-PCR reads, yields one record per CDR3 protein. In the table there are fewer than 350,000 distinct CDR3 sequences, roughly a fifth of which are singletons. The sequencing here drew on PBMCs from blood, taken less than 22 months after vaccination. The receptor was derived from a man between 50 and 70 years old who received an inactivated influenza vaccine. This sequence joins TRBV7-2 and TRBJ2-7; 10 bases are shared with TRBD1. The CDR3 bases are TGTGCCAGCAGCTTAGCACCGGACAGGGGGACATGGAGCTACGAGCAGTACTTC. This codes for CASSLAPDRGTWSYEQYF.